A selection of T cell receptor beta chains follows, all from one sample in a study of beta chain features in type 1 diabetes. Repertoires were generated with immunoSEQ multiplex PCR, while TCRdb's copy carries only in-frame clones and drops some. The sample lists roughly 340,000 clones; roughly 14% were seen once. The sequenced material came from naive CD4+ T cells from blood. Source of these receptors: a woman aged 18-29 years with type 1 diabetes. Each CDR3 is given with its conserved first and last residue.

V	J	CDR3
TRBV28	TRBJ2-5	CASSLTPGQETQYF
TRBV7-9	TRBJ2-5	CASSLGPFGETQYF
TRBV5-1	TRBJ2-3	CASSLGTGNTDTQYF
TRBV30	TRBJ1-5	CAWNSGVGNQPQHF
TRBV5-5	TRBJ2-6	CASSFSQGSGANVLTF
TRBV2	TRBJ2-3	CASSQGASRTDTQYF
TRBV5-6	TRBJ2-3	CASSLKTGATSTDTQYF
TRBV28	TRBJ2-7	CASSSAGTGNSYEQYF
TRBV5-1	TRBJ2-7	CASSLDPGRSYEQYF
TRBV29-1	TRBJ1-2	CSVERPETGAGYTF
TRBV5-1	TRBJ2-3	CASSGSGRTDTQYF
TRBV6-5	TRBJ2-3	CASSYAGAGTPQYF
TRBV28	TRBJ1-5	CASSSGTGVLPQHF
TRBV18	TRBJ2-1	CASSPLGGPTGDEQFF
TRBV4-3	TRBJ1-3	CASSQDPGQGVNTIYF
TRBV18	TRBJ2-5	CASSPPGEGTSAPLGETQYF
TRBV28	TRBJ2-7	CASSILAGRGEQYF
TRBV7-8	TRBJ1-4	CASSSRTGRDEKLFF
TRBV23-1	TRBJ2-1	CASSQSPRRRPSIGRSYNEQFF
TRBV6-5	TRBJ2-3	CASSYNGDRVTDTQYF
TRBV7-2	TRBJ2-2	CASSPLAGTANTGELFF
TRBV7-2	TRBJ1-2	CASSQGAAEGQGYTF
TRBV5-1	TRBJ2-1	CASSFGGWPHNEQFF
TRBV15	TRBJ1-5	CATSRGGTGRVEQPQHF
TRBV6-6	TRBJ1-1	CASREVEANTEAFF
TRBV4-3	TRBJ2-3	CASSQIETADTQYF
TRBV5-6	TRBJ2-5	CASSLSGQGLRGETQYF
TRBV10-3	TRBJ1-3	CAIRQGSGNTIYF
TRBV6-6	TRBJ2-1	CASILGGQVYNEQFF
TRBV28	TRBJ1-1	CASSYRGPLEAFF
TRBV30	TRBJ1-2	CAWRTGNYGYTF
TRBV19	TRBJ1-4	CASSARTNDRLFF
TRBV6-1	TRBJ2-1	CASSLLAGDSDEQFF
TRBV27	TRBJ2-7	CASSLWGPRYEQYF
TRBV28	TRBJ2-1	CASLSSNEQFF
TRBV29-1	TRBJ2-4	CSVVVLVVNIQYF
TRBV4-1	TRBJ2-1	CASSQPRRGPYNEQFF
TRBV7-2	TRBJ2-5	CASSLQLETQYF
TRBV27	TRBJ2-2	CASSPLLTRNTGELFF
TRBV6-6	TRBJ2-7	CASSRDFPYEQYF
TRBV30	TRBJ2-1	CAWSRDYNEQFF
TRBV19	TRBJ2-2	CASSIIWTSVPGELFF
TRBV30	TRBJ2-1	CAWTRTGGSNEQFF
TRBV9	TRBJ2-3	CASSLSPAGTDTQYF
TRBV7-2	TRBJ1-1	CASSLVQTEAFF
TRBV9	TRBJ1-1	CASSPRTGGINTEAFF
TRBV7-3	TRBJ2-7	CASSLTEMSSYEQYF
TRBV14	TRBJ2-6	CATTDRDRHSGANVLTF
TRBV7-2	TRBJ2-1	CASSLDLLSGGLPFF
TRBV10-3	TRBJ2-5	CAISGADYEAETQYF
TRBV28	TRBJ2-1	CASSLDKGAGGYNEQFF
TRBV6-5	TRBJ2-1	CASSYSAGAAGEQFF
TRBV2	TRBJ2-7	CASKGQLAASYEQYF